This T cell receptor (beta chain) was captured by sequencing in a study of regulatory T cells in long-lasting Graves disease. Study outcomes and limitations: Persistent patients had a count of shared public clonotypes (approximately 3,000) that exceeded that of new patients (roughly 1,000). Persistent disease samples used TRBV28, TRBJ1-2 and TRBJ2-5 preferentially.

With regard to this clonotype: Antigen specificity is unknown.

The CDR3 runs to 14 residues. With 2 bases clipped from V and 4 bases from J, the junction kept 1 base outside the gene matches. CDR1 is MNHEY and CDR2 is SMNVEV in the germline V gene (reference sequence). Construction of the TCR beta libraries employed iRepertoire HTBI primers in conjunction with Arm-PCR of CDR3 regions. TCRdb processed the multiplex PCR reads anew with MiXCR; each CDR3 protein has one entry. The sample holds some 280,000 distinct CDR3 sequences, 22% seen once. Stated time point: persistent/refractory GD, antithyroid drugs over 5 years with positive TRAb. RNA from PBMCs was the source of the TCR library.

The sequences come from peripheral blood mononuclear cells (PBMCs), collected when the disease was refractory, from a patient treated with antithyroid drugs. This sequence joins TRBV27 and TRBJ2-2, with TRBD2 matching over 7 bases. This clonotype originated in a female donor with Graves disease. CDR3 protein: CASSLRTSTGELFF. CDR3 coding DNA: TGTGCCAGCAGTTTAAGGACTAGCACCGGGGAGCTGTTTTTT.